The source of this T cell receptor beta chain is a study of graft-versus-host responses after intestinal transplantation. Overall study: Following induction with anti-thymocyte globulin, all recipients were given tacrolimus and steroids for approximately three years.

Germline values: CDR1 SGHRS, CDR2 YFSETQ. V shed 2 bases and J 4 bases; nucleotides not matched to a gene: 9. The CDR3 is made up of 18 amino acids. In regard to this clone: Its antigen is as yet unknown.

Profiled with immunoSEQ multiplex PCR; TCRdb holds only in-frame clones, not every one. The sample includes fewer than 95,000 clones, 90% to 95% of them seen just once. Sequences were derived from unstimulated CD8+ T cells sorted from spleen or lymph node cells, sampled before intestinal transplant. The rearrangement links TRBV5-1 to TRBJ2-6; 10 bases are shared with TRBD2. This clonotype was obtained from a human donor who received an intestinal transplant. CDR3 protein: CASSFFSGREAGANVLTF. The CDR3 DNA is TGCGCCAGCAGCTTTTTCAGCGGGAGGGAGGCCGGGGCCAACGTCCTGACTTTC.